Each of the 29 T cell receptor beta chains below was sequenced from the same sample in a study of blood T cell repertoires in COVID-19. Sequenced by immunoSEQ multiplex PCR; TCRdb stores in-frame clones only, minus some. The table shows about 180,000 clones, with more than 80% occurring only once. The sequencing input was peripheral blood. These receptors were obtained from a human donor in a cohort sampled during active COVID-19.

This chain joins TRBV5-6 and TRBJ1-2; D perhaps matches TRBD1 (6 bases). V was clipped by 4 bases and J by 2 bases, with 9 bases between them. Germline CDR1 and CDR2: SGHDT and YYEEEE. The CDR3 sequence is 13 residues long. The CDR3 nucleotides are TGTGCCAGCAGCCCGACAGGAAACTATGGCTACACCTTC. Amino acid sequence: CASSPTGNYGYTF. The entire variable domain, with the rest obtained from reference TRBV5-6 and TRBJ1-2, is as follows: DAGVTQSPTHLIKTRGQQVTLRCSPKSGHDTVSWYQQALGQGPQFIFQYYEEEERQRGNFPDRFSGHQFPNYSSELNVNALLLGDSALYLCASSPTGNYGYTFGSGTRLTVV.

J is TRBJ1-3 and V is TRBV28; D remains unclear. Germline V gene sequence: CDR1 MDHEN, CDR2 SYDVKM. There are 14 residues in the CDR3. Deletions cut 6 bases from V and 6 bases from J, with 15 bases between. The CDR3 DNA sequence: TGTGCCAGCAGCCTAGAGCAGACGGAAAACACCATATATTTT. It translates to CASSLEQTENTIYF.

This chain joins TRBV27 and TRBJ1-2; possibly TRBD1 for D (5 bases). V shed 4 bases and J shed 8 bases, with 20 bases lying between them. This CDR3 has 15 amino acids. The germline CDR1 and CDR2 sequences are MNHEY and SMNVEV (reference sequence). The CDR3: CASSSSPGGAVGYTF. CDR3 nucleotides: TGTGCCAGCAGTTCCTCCCCGGGAGGGGCGGTCGGCTACACCTTC.

V usage is TRBV6-5 and J usage is TRBJ1-6, with 9 bases matching TRBD1. Germline V gene sequence: CDR1 MNHEY, CDR2 SVGAGI. CDR3 length: 15 amino acids. Trimming removed 6 bases from V and 8 bases from J; junction bases left unmatched: 8. The CDR3 coding sequence is TGTGCCAGCAGACAGCCGGGACAGGGAGATTCACCCCTCCACTTT. This translates into CASRQPGQGDSPLHF.

The chain joins TRBV5-1 to TRBJ2-1; 7 bases agree with TRBD1. The germline gives CDR1 SGHRS, CDR2 YFSETQ. After removal of 0 bases from V and 4 bases from J, the junction contained 4 bases not matched to a gene. The length of the CDR3 is 15 residues. CDR3 nucleotide sequence: TGCGCCAGCAGCTTGGGACCACAGGGGTACAATGAGCAGTTCTTC. It specifies CASSLGPQGYNEQFF.

The J gene is TRBJ1-1, the V gene TRBV27; no reliable D call. Trimming pared 7 bases from V and 6 bases from J, leaving 9 bases between. Germline V CDR1 and CDR2: MNHEY, SMNVEV (reference sequence). The CDR3 sequence is 11 residues long. CDR3 bases: TGTGCCAGCAAAATGGCGGCTGAAGCTTTCTTT. Its translation: CASKMAAEAFF.

V gene TRBV5-6 combines with J gene TRBJ2-5; 7 bases align to TRBD1. The germline V gene has CDR1 SGHDT and CDR2 YYEEEE. The CDR3 sequence is 13 residues long. The J segment lost 5 bases and the V segment lost 4 bases, leaving 5 bases of the junction unmatched. This chain's CDR3 is CASSVTGTETQYF. DNA for the CDR3: TGTGCCAGCAGCGTGACAGGGACGGAGACCCAGTACTTC.

This chain links TRBV5-4 with TRBJ1-2, with D hard to call. The CDR3 totals 16 residues. V gave up 0 bases and J gave up 2 bases, with 14 bases separating them. Looked up from germline, CDR1 is SGHNT and CDR2 is YYREEE (reference sequence). The CDR3 DNA is TGTGCCAGCAGCTTGGCCCCCCTACAGATCAACTATGGCTACACCTTC. This gives the protein CASSLAPLQINYGYTF.

The chain couples TRBV7-9 to TRBJ2-2; maybe TRBD2 (5 bases). Trimming pared 5 bases from V and 4 bases from J, leaving 11 bases between. The CDR3 length is 14 residues. Germline V CDR1 and CDR2: SEHNR, FQNEAQ (reference sequence). The CDR3 loop is CASSGVEGTGELFF. In DNA form, the CDR3 reads TGTGCCAGCAGCGGGGTAGAGGGCACCGGGGAGCTGTTTTTT.

V usage is TRBV19 and J usage is TRBJ1-6, with 9 bases lining up with TRBD1. Losses at the gene ends were 0 bases for V and 7 bases for J; bases not matched to a gene: 4. Germline V gene data show CDR1 as LNHDA and CDR2 as SQIVND (reference sequence). This CDR3 spans 16 amino acids. DNA of the CDR3: TGTGCCAGTAGTATAGATCCGGGACAGGGAAATTCACCCCTCCACTTT. It translates to CASSIDPGQGNSPLHF.

The chain couples TRBV29-1 to TRBJ1-2; D possibly corresponds to TRBD1 (5 bases). The germline V gene has CDR1 SQVTM and CDR2 ANQGSEA. The V and J ends lost 0 bases and 12 bases respectively, with 20 bases between them. There are 14 residues in the CDR3. The DNA for the CDR3 is TGCAGCGTTGAAGAGCGGTTAGGGCAGGGAAAGCACACCTTC. Translating gives CSVEERLGQGKHTF.

The chain links TRBV5-1 to TRBJ1-1, with TRBD1 as a possible D gene (6 bases). Germline CDR1 is SGHRS and CDR2 is YFSETQ. This CDR3 comprises 15 residues. Trimming left V 1 base short and J 1 base short, with 11 bases between. The CDR3 is CASSLTGPENTEAFF. DNA of the CDR3: TGCGCCAGCAGCTTGACAGGGCCGGAGAACACTGAAGCTTTCTTT. The full variable domain, with the rest looked up from reference TRBV5-1 and TRBJ1-1, is KAGVTQTPRYLIKTRGQQVTLSCSPISGHRSVSWYQQTPGQGLQFLFEYFSETQRNKGNFPGRFSGRQFSNSRSEMNVSTLELGDSALYLCASSLTGPENTEAFFGQGTRLTVV.

The chain links TRBV18 to TRBJ1-1, with 7 bases matching TRBD1. This CDR3 spans 14 amino acids. Germline trimming cut 0 bases from V and 11 bases from J; bases unmatched to any gene: 9. Germline V gene sequence: CDR1 KGHSH, CDR2 LQKENI. CDR3 in DNA: TGTGCCAGCTCACCACCCAGCGAGACAGGGTGGGCTTTCTTT. Protein sequence: CASSPPSETGWAFF. The whole variable domain, remainder taken from reference TRBV18 and TRBJ1-1, is NAGVMQNPRHLVRRRGQEARLRCSPMKGHSHVYWYRQLPEEGLKFMVYLQKENIIDESGMPKERFSAEFPKEGPSILRIQQVVRGDSAAYFCASSPPSETGWAFFGQGTRLTVV.

The chain couples TRBV3-1 (or the pseudogene TRBV3-2) to TRBJ1-2; 9 bases agree with TRBD1. CDR3 length: 15 amino acids. CDR1 is LGHDT, CDR2 YNNKEL, per germline (reference sequence). J was trimmed by 8 bases and V by 0 bases; bases with no gene match: 7. In nucleotides, the CDR3 is TGTGCCAGCAGCCAAGAACAACGGACAGGGGTCGGCTACACCTTC. This encodes CASSQEQRTGVGYTF.

V and J are TRBV10-2 and TRBJ1-5; 7 bases agree with TRBD1. Germline-derived CDR1 and CDR2 are WSHSY and SAAADI. Trimming took 6 bases from V and 2 from J; bases not matched to a gene: 1. This CDR3 spans 13 amino acids. The CDR3 region has the DNA TGCGCCAGCAGACAGGGGCGCAATCAGCCCCAGCATTTT. This gives the protein CASRQGRNQPQHF.

This chain links TRBV10-3 with TRBJ2-1; the match to TRBD1 covers 11 bases. V was pared by 0 bases and J by 4 bases, with 2 bases of the junction left unmatched. Per germline, CDR1 ENHRY and CDR2 SYGVKD. The CDR3 covers 16 residues. CDR3 sequence reads: CAISESGTGGYNEQFF. For the CDR3, the DNA is TGTGCCATCAGTGAGTCCGGGACAGGGGGTTACAATGAGCAGTTCTTC.

This clone appeared a single time. The genes are TRBV5-1 and TRBJ1-3; D gene unclear. Trimming left V 6 bases short and J 0 bases short, with 10 bases between. Germline-derived CDR1 and CDR2 are SGHRS and YFSETQ. This CDR3 has 14 residues. The CDR3 DNA reads TGCGCCAGCACCCCGGGAGACTCTGGAAACACCATATATTTT. The encoded protein is CASTPGDSGNTIYF.

This clone has only one observation. The chain carries TRBV5-6 and TRBJ1-2; 11 bases line up with TRBD1. This CDR3 region has 14 residues. Trimming cost V 2 bases and J 9 bases; bases outside gene matches: 6. Germline values: CDR1 SGHDT, CDR2 YYEEEE. In nucleotides, the CDR3 is TGTGCCAGCAGCTTCGGGACAGGGGGGATAAGCTACACCTTC. Translation gives CASSFGTGGISYTF.

This sequence joins TRBV5-1 and TRBJ2-7; D might be TRBD1 (6 bases). Trimming removed 0 bases at V and 2 bases at J, with 9 bases between. Germline-derived CDR1 and CDR2 are SGHRS and YFSETQ. The CDR3 has 14 residues. The CDR3 reads CASSLGQVAYEQYF. In DNA form, the CDR3 reads TGCGCCAGCAGCTTGGGACAGGTGGCCTACGAGCAGTACTTC.

The chain joins TRBV5-4 to TRBJ2-2; 10 bases map to TRBD2. Trimming cost V 5 bases and J 6 bases; bases outside gene matches: 7. The CDR3 totals 15 residues. From germline, CDR1 is SGHNT and CDR2 YYREEE (reference sequence). The CDR3 sequence: CASRRAGGFPGELFF. The CDR3, as DNA: TGTGCCAGCAGGAGAGCGGGGGGGTTTCCCGGGGAGCTGTTTTTT.

The chain recombines TRBV13 with TRBJ2-7; 9 positions agree with TRBD1. CDR3 length: 17 amino acids. Germline V gene sequence: CDR1 PRHDT, CDR2 FYEKMQ (reference sequence). Trimming took 5 bases from V and 5 from J; bases not matched to a gene: 16. In nucleotides, the CDR3 is TGTGCCAGCAGCCGACGGGGACCGGGACAGGGTATCGACGAGCAGTACTTC. It encodes CASSRRGPGQGIDEQYF.

This chain joins TRBV5-1 and TRBJ1-6; weak D call: TRBD1 (6 bases). Germline CDR1 reads SGHRS; CDR2 reads YFSETQ. This CDR3 contains 13 residues. Deletions cut 7 bases from V and 3 bases from J, with 8 bases between. The DNA for the CDR3 is TGCGCCAGCGGACAGAACTATAATTCACCCCTCCACTTT. The encoded protein is CASGQNYNSPLHF. The full variable domain, in which reference TRBV5-1 and TRBJ1-6 provide the parts outside the CDR3, is KAGVTQTPRYLIKTRGQQVTLSCSPISGHRSVSWYQQTPGQGLQFLFEYFSETQRNKGNFPGRFSGRQFSNSRSEMNVSTLELGDSALYLCASGQNYNSPLHFGNGTRLTVT.

The V gene is TRBV19, the J gene TRBJ1-4; D is unclear. CDR3 length equals 14 residues. CDR1 is LNHDA and CDR2 is SQIVND in the germline V gene (reference sequence). V was clipped by 3 bases and J by 9 bases, with 14 bases between them. The CDR3 loop reads CASSISGDSQKLFF. In nucleotides, the CDR3 is TGTGCCAGTAGTATTTCGGGTGATAGTCAAAAACTGTTTTTT. The entire variable domain, with the rest obtained from reference TRBV19 and TRBJ1-4, is as follows: DGGITQSPKYLFRKEGQNVTLSCEQNLNHDAMYWYRQDPGQGLRLIYYSQIVNDFQKGDIAEGYSVSREKKESFPLTVTSAQKNPTAFYLCASSISGDSQKLFFGSGTQLSVL.

This chain connects TRBV30 to TRBJ1-1, with D possibly being TRBD1 (6 bases). This CDR3 region has 13 residues. The germline CDR1 and CDR2 sequences are GTSNPN and SVGIG (reference sequence). The ends were cut back, 5 bases at V and 5 bases at J, with 15 bases in the middle. The CDR3 DNA reads TGTGCCTGGCCAGGGGACCTGGGAACTGAAGCTTTCTTT. It codes for CAWPGDLGTEAFF.

This sequence joins TRBV5-1 and TRBJ1-1; the D gene is possibly TRBD1 (5 bases). V was trimmed by 2 bases and J by 1 base, leaving 18 bases between them. The germline gives CDR1 SGHRS, CDR2 YFSETQ. CDR3 length equals 17 residues. The CDR3 sequence is CASSFNSRAVGNTEAFF. CDR3 nucleotides: TGCGCCAGCAGCTTTAACAGCAGGGCGGTAGGGAACACTGAAGCTTTCTTT.

V is TRBV9 and J is TRBJ1-1, with a tentative D call TRBD1 (5 bases). Germline CDR1 reads SGDLS; CDR2 reads YYNGEE. This CDR3 has 14 amino acids. The V gene lost 0 bases and the J gene lost 2 bases, with 8 bases spanning the gap. The CDR3: CASSVGRGNTEAFF. CDR3 nucleotides: TGTGCCAGCAGCGTAGGTAGGGGAAACACTGAAGCTTTCTTT.

This chain uses TRBV9 with TRBJ2-6; 9 bases agree with TRBD1. The junction had 8 bases not matched to a gene; V was cut back by 4 bases and J by 0 bases. The CDR3 loop spans 18 amino acids. CDR1 and CDR2 (germline): SGDLS, YYNGEE. The CDR3 coding sequence is TGTGCCAGCAGCCCCTGGACAGGGGCTGTCTCTGGGGCCAACGTCCTGACTTTC. Protein: CASSPWTGAVSGANVLTF.

The chain is built from TRBV2 and TRBJ1-1; D is unclear. This CDR3 contains 13 residues. Germline CDR1 is SNHLY and CDR2 is FYNNEI. V was cut by 7 bases and J by 1 base, with 10 bases left in between. The CDR3 region is CASTSPGNTEAFF. The CDR3, as DNA: TGTGCCAGCACCTCCCCGGGGAACACTGAAGCTTTCTTT.

This clone was seen only a few times. The genes are TRBV9 and TRBJ2-1, with TRBD2 matching 10 bases. The CDR3 length is 17 residues. V was pared by 0 bases and J by 7 bases, with 10 bases of the junction left unmatched. Germline loops: CDR1 SGDLS, CDR2 YYNGEE. Written as DNA, the CDR3 is TGTGCCAGCAGCGTAGGGCGAGCGGGGGGGAGAGGTAATGAGCAGTTCTTC. It is translated as CASSVGRAGGRGNEQFF.